This TCR beta chain was recorded in a study of cytomegalovirus exposure and HLA in healthy donors (dated by TCRdb to between 2016 and 2019). For context, the study as a whole: According to an earlier analysis of 550 to 700 of the donors, about 179 million T cells yielded some 120 million unique TCR beta sequences and approximately 300 Gb of sequence data. Roughly 300 gigabases of sequencing data and around 80 million unique TCR sequences made up an early release that covered over 550 HLA-typed donors. Among the approximately 400 genotyped donors, around 81% belonged to the genetic ancestry cluster associated with self-reported Caucasian donors. The study aimed to test whether signatures of past pathogen exposure could be identified by cataloging public T cell receptors. The T cell repertoires of roughly 660 subjects were profiled by immunosequencing and related to cytomegalovirus serostatus. A separate validation cohort of some 130 different subjects was used in addition to the approximately 640-subject first cohort. The study combined high-throughput TCR immunosequencing, statistical association of individual TCRs with disease status, and machine learning to predict cytomegalovirus infection status. To study patterns of TCR occurrence, a later analysis re-analyzed previously published TCR beta repertoires from around 700 donors and added high-resolution HLA genotyping. Rather than drawing on any new phenotypic data, the later analysis identified candidate immune exposures from TCR beta sequences and the way those sequences occurred across donors. An earlier analysis of approximately 630 of the donors applied high-throughput TCR beta sequencing to assess whether each TCR beta V gene segment acted as functional or pseudogenic. Alongside the repertoire data, information on donor age, sex, ethnicity and CMV serostatus was compiled. In a later genetic analysis, genome-wide SNP genotypes for about 55% of the 666 donors were used, and that subset was treated as a discovery cohort. Every repertoire in the discovery cohort had been generated on one and the same sequencing platform. Both class I and class II loci were covered by HLA typing, at four-digit resolution. Typing coverage differed by locus: A, B, C, DRB1 and DQB1 were typed in about 620-630 donors, DQA1 in 500 to 550, DPA1 in 600 to 610, and DPB1 in 472. Because of strong linkage in the cohort, a few DR-DQ haplotypes were treated as single units for association and clustering. Across 398 genotyped donors of the cohort, an average of about 240,000 unique TCR beta nucleotide sequences per donor were sequenced, and roughly a sixth of those sequences were non-productive.

The paper's findings and limits, for the study overall: Linkage disequilibrium might explain the correlated functional status among segregating V segments, but an unknown experimental factor could not be ruled out. A later analysis associated about 17,000 TCR beta sequences with specific HLA alleles at a false discovery rate of 0.05. An association between a missense DCLRE1C variant and V-gene and J-gene trimming of TCR beta chains was found in a later genetic analysis and replicated in an independent cohort. A further reported finding was that TCR beta sequences accurately predicted the HLA-A and HLA-B alleles for most subjects in the first cohort. A total of 150 to 200 TCR beta chains were listed by the study as associated with cytomegalovirus. In a later genetic analysis, fewer N-insertions in productive TCRs were reported among donors in an Asian-associated ancestry cluster than the 666-donor mean. For the cohort, immune exposure information was limited to CMV serostatus. Because HLA typing was missing for some donors at each locus, association tests included only the typed subset. Most TCR sequences were seen in very few donors, while some public TCRs were found in many individuals. In both the original and validation cohorts, the classifier was reported to diagnose cytomegalovirus status with high specificity and sensitivity. Broadly in line with IMGT annotations, most TCR beta V segments showed up in productive rearrangements about 87% or about 30% of the time in an earlier analysis of 587 of the donors. According to the authors, the approach could potentially be generalized to other disease states and immunological phenotypes. When HLA alleles, especially DR and DQ, strongly co-occurred, TCR associations were difficult to assign to individual alleles. In a later analysis, TCR association rates were found to vary across HLA loci, with the most associated TCRs seen for DRB1 alleles and the fewest for HLA-C alleles. Roughly uniform sequencing depth across donors was assumed in presence/absence analyses, although this assumption may not hold. Several of the top co-occurrence clusters appeared to be linked to parvovirus B19, influenza, CMV and Epstein-Barr virus, according to a later analysis. In a later analysis, HLA-associated TCR beta chains showed more clonal expansion and lower generation probabilities than non-associated chains that were equally common. According to a later analysis, most CMV-associated TCR beta chains appeared to be HLA-restricted, and the HLA associations seemed to be driven largely by CMV exposure. Because counts were too low, more than 15 rarely observed V segments, including chromosome 9 orphons, were excluded from the earlier analysis of 587 of the donors. A cluster of highly shared sequence variants was judged likely to represent a technical artifact of the sequencing pipeline. In vitro tests confirmed that a few of the cytomegalovirus-associated TCR beta chains recognize cytomegalovirus antigens. Only TCR beta chains were sequenced in this cohort, and the absence of alpha or paired-chain data limited detectable features.

To prepare the library, the immunoSEQ multiplex PCR assay was applied. A mixture of 60 forward primers for TCR Vbeta segments and 13 reverse primers for TCR Jbeta segments was used in the multiplex PCR. The CDR3 region of rearranged TCR beta genes was amplified from genomic DNA by a multiplex PCR assay. Amplified TCR beta libraries were sequenced as 87-base-pair reads on the Illumina HiSeq System. The study's processing was this. A later analysis counted about 80 million unique TCR beta chains across the 550 to 800 repertoires, and 9.5 million to 11 million of these chains were shared by at least two donors. A nearest-neighbor algorithm error-corrected the raw reads and collapsed the reads into unique sequences, merging closely related sequences to remove PCR and sequencing errors. V, D and J gene segments were assigned by aligning CDR3 sequences to IMGT reference sequences. Each retained sequence needed at least a six-nucleotide match to both a V gene segment and a J gene segment. Rearrangements were called productive when the CDR3 lacked stop codons and stayed in frame with V and J; all others were non-productive. Following IMGT convention, CDR3 was defined as the stretch from the second conserved V-encoded cysteine to the conserved J-encoded phenylalanine. The earlier analysis of about 590 of the donors excluded sequences that lacked an unambiguous match to a single V gene segment. An earlier analysis of about 590 of the donors classified V segments as functional when productive rearrangements were above 56.7% and as segregating when the standard deviation between donors was above 5%. A statistical classification framework was built for diagnosing cytomegalovirus status from the catalog of TCR beta chain sequences. In a later analysis, TCR nucleotide sequences were compared against IMGT/GENE-DB human TR gene sequences so that V and J genes could be assigned. A later analysis assigned CDR3 sequences and most-parsimonious VDJ recombination scenarios with the TCRdist pipeline. In a later analysis, each TCR beta chain was defined by its CDR3 amino acid sequence together with its V-gene family, and reads without a unique V-gene family were excluded. A later analysis removed 592 highly shared, low-generation-probability nucleotide sequences to deal with suspected cross-contamination and a sequencing artifact. For each public chain, a later analysis derived a clonal expansion index from normalized ranks of inferred template counts within each repertoire. In a later analysis, generation probabilities were computed with a VDJ recombination model fitted to out-of-frame rearrangements, and the resulting probabilities were checked against IGoR. In a later analysis, hypergeometric tests were used to score TCR-TCR, TCR-HLA and TCR-CMV co-occurrence, with a repertoire-size bias correction applied to TCR pairs. False discovery rates were estimated in a later analysis by permuting HLA or CMV assignments 20 times. In a later analysis, co-occurring TCRs were grouped using DBSCAN, with TCRdist sequence similarity added in when clustering inside HLA-allele-positive subsets. For co-occurrence clustering, repertoires with fewer than 30,000 or more than 120,000 public chains were excluded, along with a handful of repertoires with anomalous nucleotide sharing. In its TCRdb copy, this immuneACCESS table keeps in-frame sequences only and misses some clones. Where compared with another copy, unresolved V genes explain less than half of these, and the others have no known cause. That table furnishes V, J and clone size, whereas the DNA furnished D and trimming. Across this sample there are 90,000 or so clones, with 75% to 85% seen only once. The ten largest make up roughly 3.4% of the sample.

This clone has more than one count but fewer than ten. Its recognized antigen is unknown. Base qualities are not at hand, and no much larger clone is one base apart. The cohort comprised fewer than 700 healthy bone marrow donors. At the time of sampling, every cohort member was nominally healthy, though immune exposures that went unrecorded were likely present. The donor was CMV seropositive and was included in the group of 289 seropositive cohort members. Every donor gave a peripheral blood sample, and the peripheral blood mononuclear cells from that sample were used for TCR beta sequencing. Genomic DNA extraction from the blood cell samples was performed with the Qiagen DNeasy Blood Extraction Kit. This TCR was recovered from a man in his thirties or forties in good health and CMV-seropositive. Input material: PBMCs.

The CDR3 is CATSREEIAEIDYNEQFF. The DNA sequence follows: TGTGCCACCAGCAGAGAGGAGATAGCGGAGATAGACTACAATGAGCAGTTCTTC. In this chain, TRBV15 is recombined with TRBJ2-1; possibly the D gene is TRBD2, per 6 matching bases. V is clipped by 0 bases and J by 3 bases, and the sequence between their germline boundaries is 18 bases long. From the germline V gene (reference sequence), CDR1 is LNHNV and CDR2 is YYDKDF. The CDR3 holds 18 amino acids from the cysteine to the phenylalanine. Only the CDR3 region is kept as DNA, spanning 54 bases read in frame from base 1.